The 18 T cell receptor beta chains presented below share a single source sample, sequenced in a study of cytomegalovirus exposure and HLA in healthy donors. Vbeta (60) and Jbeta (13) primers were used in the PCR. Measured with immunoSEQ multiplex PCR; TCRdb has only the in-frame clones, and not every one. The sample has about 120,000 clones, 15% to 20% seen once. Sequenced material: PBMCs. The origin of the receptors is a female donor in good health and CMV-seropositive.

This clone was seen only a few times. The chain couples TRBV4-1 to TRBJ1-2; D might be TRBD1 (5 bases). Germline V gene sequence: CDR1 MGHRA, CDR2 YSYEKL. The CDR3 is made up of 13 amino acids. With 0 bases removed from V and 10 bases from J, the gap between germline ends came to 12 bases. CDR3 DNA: TGCGCCAGCAGCCAAGACCCCGGGGGGGACTACACCTTC. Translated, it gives CASSQDPGGDYTF.

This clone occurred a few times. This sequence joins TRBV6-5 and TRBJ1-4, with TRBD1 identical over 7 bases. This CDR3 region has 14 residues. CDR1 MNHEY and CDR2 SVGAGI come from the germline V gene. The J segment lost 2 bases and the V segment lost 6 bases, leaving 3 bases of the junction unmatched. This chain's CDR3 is CASRNRGTNEKLFF. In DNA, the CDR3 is TGTGCCAGCAGGAACAGGGGTACTAATGAAAAACTGTTTTTT.

The CDR3 nucleotides read TGCGCCAGCAGCTTGGGCTGGCCGGGCCGCGGGCCCGGGGAGCTGTTTTTT. Protein sequence: CASSLGWPGRGPGELFF. The V call is TRBV5-1, the J call TRBJ2-2, with D maybe TRBD2 (5 bases). Germline CDR1 reads SGHRS; CDR2 reads YFSETQ. CDR3 size: 17 residues. Trimming took 0 bases from V and 6 from J, leaving 18 bases between them.

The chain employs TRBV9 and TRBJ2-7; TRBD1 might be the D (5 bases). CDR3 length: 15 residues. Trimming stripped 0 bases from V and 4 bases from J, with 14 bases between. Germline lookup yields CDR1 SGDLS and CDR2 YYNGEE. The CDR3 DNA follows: TGTGCCAGCAGCGTAGGGTGGGGCAGGGAATACGAGCAGTACTTC. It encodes CASSVGWGREYEQYF.

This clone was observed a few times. The CDR3 spells CASSPGVNEQFF. In DNA form, the CDR3 reads TGTGCCAGCAGCCCGGGGGTGAATGAGCAGTTCTTC. The chain links TRBV11-1 to TRBJ2-1; possible D gene TRBD2, 6 bases. This CDR3 has 12 amino acids. Germline V gene lookup returns CDR1 SGHAT and CDR2 FQDESV (reference sequence). The V end was cut by 5 bases, the J end by 7 bases, with 9 bases between.

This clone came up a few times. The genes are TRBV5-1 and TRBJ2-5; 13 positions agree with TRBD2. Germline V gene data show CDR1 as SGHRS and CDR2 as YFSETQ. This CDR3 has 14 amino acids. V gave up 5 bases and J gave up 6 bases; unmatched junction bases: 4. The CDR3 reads CASRSTSGRQTQYF. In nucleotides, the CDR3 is TGCGCCAGCAGGTCGACTAGCGGGAGGCAGACCCAGTACTTC. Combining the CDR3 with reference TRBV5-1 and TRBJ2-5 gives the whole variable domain KAGVTQTPRYLIKTRGQQVTLSCSPISGHRSVSWYQQTPGQGLQFLFEYFSETQRNKGNFPGRFSGRQFSNSRSEMNVSTLELGDSALYLCASRSTSGRQTQYFGPGTRLLVL.

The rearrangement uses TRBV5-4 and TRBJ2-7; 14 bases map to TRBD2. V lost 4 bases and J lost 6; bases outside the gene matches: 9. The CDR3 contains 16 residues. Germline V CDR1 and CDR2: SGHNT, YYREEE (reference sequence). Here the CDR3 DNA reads TGTGCCAGCAGCCCGACTAGCGGGGGGGCCGAAGGCGAGCAGTACTTC. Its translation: CASSPTSGGAEGEQYF.

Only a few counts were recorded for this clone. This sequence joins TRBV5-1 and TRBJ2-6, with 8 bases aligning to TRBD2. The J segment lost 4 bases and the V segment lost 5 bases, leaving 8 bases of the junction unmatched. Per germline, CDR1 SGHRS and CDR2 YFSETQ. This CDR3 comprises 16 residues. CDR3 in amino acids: CASSAAGGFGANVLTF. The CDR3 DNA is TGCGCCAGCAGTGCGGCGGGGGGCTTCGGGGCCAACGTCCTGACTTTC.

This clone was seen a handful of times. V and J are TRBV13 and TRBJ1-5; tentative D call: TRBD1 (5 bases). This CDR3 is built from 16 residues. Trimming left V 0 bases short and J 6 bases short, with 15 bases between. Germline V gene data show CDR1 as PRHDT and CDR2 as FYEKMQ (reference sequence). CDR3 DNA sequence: TGTGCCAGCAGCTTAGGGGCCGTGGGGAGGGGTCAGCCCCAGCATTTT. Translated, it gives CASSLGAVGRGQPQHF.

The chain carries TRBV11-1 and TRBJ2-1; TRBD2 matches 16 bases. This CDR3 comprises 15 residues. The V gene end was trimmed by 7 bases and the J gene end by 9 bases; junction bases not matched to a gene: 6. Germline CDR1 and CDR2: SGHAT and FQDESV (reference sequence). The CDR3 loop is CASIMGTSGGAEQFF. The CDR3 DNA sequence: TGTGCCAGCATCATGGGGACTAGCGGGGGGGCTGAGCAGTTCTTC.

The CDR3 spells CASSTRLDSGNTIYF. The CDR3 DNA is TGTGCCAGCAGCACCCGACTGGATTCTGGAAACACCATATATTTT. V usage is TRBV7-9 and J usage is TRBJ1-3, with no clear D. Deletions cut 5 bases from V and 1 base from J, with 12 bases between. Germline V gene data show CDR1 as SEHNR and CDR2 as FQNEAQ (reference sequence). This CDR3 is 15 amino acids long.

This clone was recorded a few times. The CDR3 DNA follows: TGTGCCAGCAGCTTCAGTAGCGGAAGCACAGATACGCAGTATTTT. It encodes CASSFSSGSTDTQYF. This sequence joins TRBV7-2 and TRBJ2-3; a possible D gene is TRBD2 (6 bases). The CDR3 is 15 amino acids. Between the trimmed V and J ends, which lost 3 bases and 0 bases, there was a span of 10 bases. Looked up from germline, CDR1 is SGHTA and CDR2 is FQGNSA.

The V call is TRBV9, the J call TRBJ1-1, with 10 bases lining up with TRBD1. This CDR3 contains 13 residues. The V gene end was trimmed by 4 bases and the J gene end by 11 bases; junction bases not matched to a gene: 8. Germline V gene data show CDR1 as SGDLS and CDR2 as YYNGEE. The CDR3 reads CASSSRDRGIAFF. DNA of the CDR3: TGTGCCAGCAGCTCCAGGGACAGGGGAATTGCTTTCTTT.

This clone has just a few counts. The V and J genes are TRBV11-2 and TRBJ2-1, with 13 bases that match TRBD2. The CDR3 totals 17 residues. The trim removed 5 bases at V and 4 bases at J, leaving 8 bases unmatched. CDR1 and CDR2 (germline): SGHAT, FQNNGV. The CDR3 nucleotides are TGTGCCAGCAGCGACTCAAGGACTAGCGGGGGTTACAATGAGCAGTTCTTC. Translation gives CASSDSRTSGGYNEQFF.

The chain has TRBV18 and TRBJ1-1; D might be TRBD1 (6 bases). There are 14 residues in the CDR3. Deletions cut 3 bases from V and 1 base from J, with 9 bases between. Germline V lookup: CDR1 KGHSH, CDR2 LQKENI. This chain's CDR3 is CASSPRTENTEAFF. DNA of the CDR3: TGTGCCAGCTCACCGCGGACAGAGAACACTGAAGCTTTCTTT.

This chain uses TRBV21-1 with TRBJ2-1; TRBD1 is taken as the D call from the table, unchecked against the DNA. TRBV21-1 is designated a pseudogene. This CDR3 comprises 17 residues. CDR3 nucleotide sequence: TGTGCCAGCAGCAAAGGGGGGCGCCCTACGCTCTACAATGAGCAGTTCTTC. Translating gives CASSKGGRPTLYNEQFF.

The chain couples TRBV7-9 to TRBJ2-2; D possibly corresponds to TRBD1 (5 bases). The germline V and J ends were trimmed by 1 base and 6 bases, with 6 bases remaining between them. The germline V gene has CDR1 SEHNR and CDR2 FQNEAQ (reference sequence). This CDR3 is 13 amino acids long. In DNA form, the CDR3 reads TGTGCCAGCAGCTTAGGGGGCTCCGGGGAGCTGTTTTTT. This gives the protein CASSLGGSGELFF.

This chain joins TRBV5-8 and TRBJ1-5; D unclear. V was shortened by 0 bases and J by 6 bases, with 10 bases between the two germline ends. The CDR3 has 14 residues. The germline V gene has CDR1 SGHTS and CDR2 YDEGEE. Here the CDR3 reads CASSLAGVGQPQHF. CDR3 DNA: TGTGCCAGCAGCTTGGCCGGAGTGGGTCAGCCCCAGCATTTT.